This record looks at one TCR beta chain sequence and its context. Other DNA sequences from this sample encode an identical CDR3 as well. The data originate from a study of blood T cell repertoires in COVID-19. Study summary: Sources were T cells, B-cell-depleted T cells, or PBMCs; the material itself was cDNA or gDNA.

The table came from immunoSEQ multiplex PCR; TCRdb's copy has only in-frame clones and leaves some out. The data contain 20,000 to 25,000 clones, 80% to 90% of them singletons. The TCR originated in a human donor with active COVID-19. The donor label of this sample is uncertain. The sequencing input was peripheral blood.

CDR3 in amino acids: CASSYAGQGTETQYF. The CDR3 DNA sequence: TGTGCCAGCAGTTACGCCGGACAGGGGACGGAGACCCAGTACTTC. The rearrangement joins TRBV6-5 to TRBJ2-5; 9 bases are a match to TRBD1. CDR1 MNHEY and CDR2 SVGAGI come from the germline V gene. Unmatched junction bases numbered 6, after V lost 2 bases and J lost 5 bases. The CDR3 contains 15 residues.